The source of this T cell receptor (beta chain) is a study of T cell changes during pregnancy in multiple sclerosis. This table comes from immunoSEQ multiplex PCR, and its TCRdb copy is limited to in-frame clones, with some not included. The sample includes 40,000 to 60,000 clones, 91% of them seen just once. V was pared by 6 bases and J by 0 bases, with 4 bases of the junction left unmatched. This CDR3 region has 14 residues. The germline CDR1 and CDR2 sequences are MNHEY and SMNVEV (reference sequence). This TCR was sampled from a female donor with multiple sclerosis, enrolled in a pregnancy study. The rearrangement links TRBV27 to TRBJ2-5; 7 bases fit TRBD2. The sequencing here drew on CD8+ T cells from peripheral blood mononuclear cells, taken in the second trimester of pregnancy. The CDR3 sequence: CASSLGGNQETQYF. CDR3 DNA: TGTGCCAGCAGCTTGGGGGGGAACCAAGAGACCCAGTACTTC.